The 24 T cell receptor beta chains listed next were all sequenced from one sample in a study of T cell changes during pregnancy in multiple sclerosis (dated by TCRdb to about 2019). Library creation used the immunoSEQ multiplex PCR assay. Imported from immuneACCESS, the table was reduced by TCRdb to in-frame sequences with V and J called. These copies leave out some clones; in studies compared against another copy, an unresolved V gene accounts for under half, and the cause of the remainder is not known. This sample comprises about 57,000 clones, around 89% of them detected only once. The biggest ten clones account for 1.8% of the sample. The sequencing used peripheral blood, collected after pregnancy. These receptors originate from a female donor with multiple sclerosis, enrolled in a pregnancy study.

The chain is built from TRBV7-8 and TRBJ1-4, with no clear D. Germline CDR1 and CDR2: SGHVS and FQNEAQ. Trimming stripped 5 bases from V and 8 bases from J, with 9 bases between. This CDR3 is built from 12 residues. CDR3 DNA sequence: TGTGCCAGCAGCGGTCCGGTAGAAAAACTGTTTTTT. Protein: CASSGPVEKLFF.

The V and J genes are TRBV4-1 and TRBJ2-7, with 8 bases lining up with TRBD2. This CDR3 region has 15 residues. Per the germline V gene, CDR1 is MGHRA and CDR2 is YSYEKL. Trimming removed 1 base from V and 2 bases from J; junction bases left unmatched: 4. CDR3 in DNA: TGCGCCAGCAGCCAAGTAGCGGGGTTGCCCTACGAGCAGTACTTC. Its translation is CASSQVAGLPYEQYF.

The CDR3: CASTGGARRGYTF. The CDR3 DNA sequence: TGTGCCAGCACAGGGGGCGCGAGGCGGGGCTACACCTTC. V is TRBV9 and J is TRBJ1-2, with 8 positions matching TRBD1. Germline V CDR1 and CDR2: SGDLS, YYNGEE. The CDR3 is 13 residues long. With V trimmed by 6 bases and J by 8 bases, 9 bases remained unmatched.

The V gene is TRBV5-1, the J gene TRBJ1-5; no definite D call. The CDR3 is 13 amino acids. Germline assignment: CDR1 SGHRS and CDR2 YFSETQ. V lost 0 bases and J 4 bases, leaving 5 bases between the germline ends. The CDR3 region is CASSLGENQPQHF. The CDR3, as DNA: TGCGCCAGCAGCTTGGGGGAGAATCAGCCCCAGCATTTT. Based on the CDR3 plus reference TRBV5-1 and TRBJ1-5, the full variable domain is KAGVTQTPRYLIKTRGQQVTLSCSPISGHRSVSWYQQTPGQGLQFLFEYFSETQRNKGNFPGRFSGRQFSNSRSEMNVSTLELGDSALYLCASSLGENQPQHFGDGTRLSIL.

V is TRBV5-6 and J is TRBJ2-5; no clear D. Germline V gene sequence: CDR1 SGHDT, CDR2 YYEEEE. Between the trimmed V and J ends, which lost 4 bases and 5 bases, there was a span of 6 bases. This CDR3 region has 11 residues. The CDR3 loop is CASSVLETQYF. CDR3 sequence (DNA): TGTGCCAGCAGCGTTCTGGAGACCCAGTACTTC.

The rearrangement uses TRBV6-6 and TRBJ2-7, with TRBD2 as a possible D gene (5 bases). V dropped 1 base and J dropped 0 bases, with 10 bases sitting between them. Germline V gene lookup returns CDR1 MNHNY and CDR2 SVGAGI (reference sequence). The CDR3 contains 15 residues. In DNA, the CDR3 is TGTGCCAGCAGTTACTGGTTAGGGAGCTCCTACGAGCAGTACTTC. This gives the protein CASSYWLGSSYEQYF.

The chain recombines TRBV9 with TRBJ2-3; 8 bases line up with TRBD1. Germline CDR1 reads SGDLS; CDR2 reads YYNGEE. This CDR3 spans 17 amino acids. The V gene end was trimmed by 4 bases and the J gene end by 6 bases; junction bases not matched to a gene: 16. The CDR3 DNA reads as TGTGCCAGCAGCATCAACTCCTTGACAGGGGAAACGGATACGCAGTATTTT. This sequence encodes CASSINSLTGETDTQYF.

V gene TRBV2 combines with J gene TRBJ1-4; TRBD1 is a possible D gene (5 bases). Between the trimmed V and J ends, which lost 6 bases and 7 bases, there was a span of 9 bases. This CDR3 comprises 12 residues. Germline V gives CDR1 SNHLY, CDR2 FYNNEI. The CDR3 coding sequence is TGTGCCAGCAGGAAAGGGGCTGAAAAACTGTTTTTT. Encoded protein: CASRKGAEKLFF. The variable domain in full, with the rest retrieved from reference TRBV2 and TRBJ1-4, is EPEVTQTPSHQVTQMGQEVILRCVPISNHLYFYWYRQILGQKVEFLVSFYNNEISEKSEIFDDQFSVERPDGSNFTLKIRSTKLEDSAMYFCASRKGAEKLFFGSGTQLSVL.

V and J are TRBV28 and TRBJ1-2, with no clear D. Trimming removed 7 bases from V and 8 bases from J, with 17 bases in between. CDR3 length: 13 residues. Looked up from germline, CDR1 is MDHEN and CDR2 is SYDVKM. As DNA, the CDR3 is TGTGCCAGCAAGTTCGGCGGGCTGGGGGGCTACACCTTC. Its protein product is CASKFGGLGGYTF.

The V call is TRBV9, the J call TRBJ1-2; unclear D gene. The germline gives CDR1 SGDLS, CDR2 YYNGEE. The CDR3 extends over 12 amino acids. The V and J ends lost 5 bases and 4 bases respectively, with 9 bases between them. This CDR3 is CASRRVGYGYTF. The CDR3 coding sequence is TGTGCCAGCAGGAGGGTGGGCTATGGCTACACCTTC.

The V and J genes are TRBV19 and TRBJ1-1; possible D gene TRBD1, 6 bases. The CDR3 sequence is 15 residues long. Germline V gene data show CDR1 as LNHDA and CDR2 as SQIVND (reference sequence). Trimming removed 5 bases at V and 3 bases at J, with 16 bases between. CDR3 loop: CASSPQGYWDTEAFF. The CDR3 region has the DNA TGTGCCAGTAGTCCCCAGGGGTATTGGGACACTGAAGCTTTCTTT.

A single count supports this clone. The rearrangement links TRBV7-2 to TRBJ1-2; D is possibly TRBD1 (5 bases). Germline CDR1 is SGHTA and CDR2 is FQGNSA. V was clipped by 3 bases and J by 6 bases, with 17 bases between them. There are 15 residues in the CDR3. The CDR3 here is CASSLRSRWGDGYTF. The CDR3 nucleotides read TGTGCCAGCAGCTTGAGGTCCAGGTGGGGCGATGGCTACACCTTC.

This clone showed up just once. The genes are TRBV7-2 and TRBJ2-1; D unclear. The CDR3 is 13 amino acids. Per germline, CDR1 SGHTA and CDR2 FQGNSA. V gave up 5 bases and J gave up 10 bases, with 15 bases separating them. This CDR3 reads CASSPTLTQEQFF. CDR3 nucleotides: TGTGCCAGCAGCCCCACACTTACACAGGAGCAGTTCTTC.

The chain has TRBV10-1 and TRBJ2-7; TRBD2 matches at 10 bases. The CDR3 loop spans 14 amino acids. The V gene end was trimmed by 2 bases and the J gene end by 3 bases; junction bases not matched to a gene: 1. Germline values: CDR1 WNHNN, CDR2 SYGVQD (reference sequence). CDR3 region: CASSERLAGYEQYF. In DNA, the CDR3 is TGCGCCAGCAGTGAGAGACTAGCGGGCTACGAGCAGTACTTC.

A single count supports this clone. In DNA form, the CDR3 reads TGTGCCAGCAGCTTGGATTTGTATAACTATGGCTACACCTTC. Encoded protein: CASSLDLYNYGYTF. The chain recombines TRBV5-4 with TRBJ1-2; D ambiguous. The CDR3 is made up of 14 amino acids. V was shortened by 0 bases and J by 1 base, with 7 bases between the two germline ends. Germline CDR1 SGHNT, CDR2 YYREEE (reference sequence).

The rearrangement joins TRBV6-5 to TRBJ2-1, with a weak D call TRBD2 (6 bases). The CDR3 is made up of 15 amino acids. The germline V gene encodes CDR1 MNHEY and CDR2 SVGAGI. V gave up 4 bases and J gave up 4 bases, with 14 bases separating them. CDR3 coding DNA: TGTGCCAGCAGTTTTTTTTCTAGCGCGTACAATGAGCAGTTCTTC. Protein product: CASSFFSSAYNEQFF.

The chain carries TRBV6-6 and TRBJ1-5; D is unresolved. CDR1 MNHNY and CDR2 SVGAGI come from the germline V gene (reference sequence). The CDR3 spans 13 residues. Trimming cost V 6 bases and J 6 bases, with 12 bases left between them. CDR3 sequence: CASSLTEGQPQHF. The CDR3 DNA is TGTGCCAGCAGCCTCACGGAGGGTCAGCCCCAGCATTTT.

The chain combines TRBV18 with TRBJ2-1; 14 bases line up with TRBD2. The CDR3 runs 17 residues. V was clipped by 3 bases and J by 0 bases; unmatched bases: 1. From germline, CDR1 is KGHSH and CDR2 LQKENI. In DNA form, the CDR3 reads TGTGCCAGCTCACCGGGACTAGCGGGGGCCTCCTACAATGAGCAGTTCTTC. Protein sequence: CASSPGLAGASYNEQFF. Supplemented by reference TRBV18 and TRBJ2-1, the full variable domain reads NAGVMQNPRHLVRRRGQEARLRCSPMKGHSHVYWYRQLPEEGLKFMVYLQKENIIDESGMPKERFSAEFPKEGPSILRIQQVVRGDSAAYFCASSPGLAGASYNEQFFGPGTRLTVL.

The CDR3 region has the DNA TGTGCCAGCAGCTTGGACAGGGCGGTGGGAAAACTGTTTTTT. It encodes CASSLDRAVGKLFF. The rearrangement joins TRBV5-5 to TRBJ1-4, with D maybe TRBD1 (6 bases). Germline CDR1 reads SGHKS; CDR2 reads YYEKEE (reference sequence). Trimming shortened V by 0 bases and J by 10 bases, and 13 bases separated the two germline ends. The CDR3 length is 14 residues.

Notes on this clone: Within the sample, other DNA sequences also encode this same CDR3. This chain connects TRBV15 to TRBJ2-7, with D uncertain. V was cut by 0 bases and J by 2 bases, with 5 bases left in between. CDR1 LNHNV and CDR2 YYDKDF come from the germline V gene (reference sequence). There are 13 residues in the CDR3. The CDR3 region is CATSRDSTYEQYF. The CDR3 nucleotides are TGTGCCACCAGCAGAGATTCAACCTACGAGCAGTACTTC.

The CDR3 loop reads CASSLDRTYEQYF. For the CDR3, the DNA is TGTGCCAGCAGCTTGGACAGGACCTACGAGCAGTACTTC. The rearrangement links TRBV5-6 to TRBJ2-5, with D possibly TRBD1 on 5 matching bases. The J call may be incorrect, as the DNA end agrees better with TRBJ2-7. Germline lookup yields CDR1 SGHDT and CDR2 YYEEEE. The CDR3 is 13 residues long.

V usage is TRBV18 and J usage is TRBJ2-7; tentative D call: TRBD2 (6 bases). The CDR3 contains 15 residues. V was shortened by 3 bases and J by 0 bases, with 12 bases between the two germline ends. Per the germline V gene, CDR1 is KGHSH and CDR2 is LQKENI. The CDR3 coding sequence is TGTGCCAGCTCACCTAGGGCGGGGAGCTCCTACGAGCAGTACTTC. As protein: CASSPRAGSSYEQYF. The full variable domain, with the rest looked up from reference TRBV18 and TRBJ2-7, is NAGVMQNPRHLVRRRGQEARLRCSPMKGHSHVYWYRQLPEEGLKFMVYLQKENIIDESGMPKERFSAEFPKEGPSILRIQQVVRGDSAAYFCASSPRAGSSYEQYFGPGTRLTVT.

V gene TRBV19 combines with J gene TRBJ1-1; perhaps TRBD1 as D (6 bases). The CDR3 has 12 amino acids. The germline V gene has CDR1 LNHDA and CDR2 SQIVND (reference sequence). V was pared by 5 bases and J by 8 bases, with 12 bases between. The CDR3 reads CASSPRQAEAFF. Written as DNA, the CDR3 is TGTGCCAGTAGTCCCCGACAGGCGGAAGCTTTCTTT.

This chain uses TRBV7-2 with TRBJ1-1; no reliable D call. This CDR3 has 17 amino acids. V lost 0 bases and J lost 4, with 18 bases in between. CDR1 is SGHTA and CDR2 is FQGNSA in the germline V gene. The CDR3 spells CASSLARPRERGTEAFF. As DNA, the CDR3 is TGTGCCAGCAGCTTAGCGCGGCCGAGGGAGAGAGGCACTGAAGCTTTCTTT.